Listed here is a single T cell receptor (beta chain). Its matching antigen is unknown. The data belong to a study of T cell repertoires in cytomegalovirus infection. Study-wide background: Used in the study were CMV epitopes, some recently identified and HLA-C-restricted, others well-studied and HLA-B-restricted. A matching HLA type, together with CMV infection, was signaled by public TCR beta signatures. General study points: The ex vivo response was dominated by HLA-C-restricted CMV-specific TCR beta clonotypes.

Germline-derived CDR1 and CDR2 are SEHNR and FQNEAQ (reference sequence). The CDR3 is made up of 14 amino acids. The V gene lost 10 bases and the J gene lost 3 bases, with 18 bases spanning the gap. In TCRdb, the reads were re-called with MiXCR into one record per CDR3 protein. The data hold 800,000 to 950,000 distinct CDR3 sequences, with about 33% observed a single time. The sequence derives from a human donor in good health (CMV status not recorded). Some clones in this sample may be carry-over from other donors' samples. The sample here was cultured CD8+ T cells from PBMCs, taken from culture after CMV antigen stimulation. The chain couples TRBV7-9 to TRBJ1-2; D remains unclear. In DNA form, the CDR3 reads TGTGCCACCCCTAACCCCGACATTGACTATGGCTACACCTTC. Its protein product is CATPNPDIDYGYTF.